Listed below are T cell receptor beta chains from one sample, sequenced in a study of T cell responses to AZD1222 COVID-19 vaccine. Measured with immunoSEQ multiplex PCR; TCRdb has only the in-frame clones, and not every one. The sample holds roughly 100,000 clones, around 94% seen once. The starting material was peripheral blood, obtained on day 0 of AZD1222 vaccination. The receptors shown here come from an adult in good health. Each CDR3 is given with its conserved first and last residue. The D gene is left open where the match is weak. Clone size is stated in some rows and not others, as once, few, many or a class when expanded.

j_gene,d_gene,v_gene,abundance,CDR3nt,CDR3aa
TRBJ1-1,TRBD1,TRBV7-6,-,TGTGCCAGCAGCGAACTCAGGGGGATGAACACTGAAGCTTTCTTT,CASSELRGMNTEAFF
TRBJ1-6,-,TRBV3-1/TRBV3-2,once,TGTGCCAGCAGCCAACCAAGTCGGTCACCCCTCCACTTT,CASSQPSRSPLHF
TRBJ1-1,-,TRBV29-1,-,TGCAGCGTTAAGAAAGGGGACACTGAAGCTTTCTTT,CSVKKGDTEAFF
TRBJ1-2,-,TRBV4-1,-,TGCGCCAGCAGCCCAGGTCGGCAACAGGGAAACTATGGCTACACCTTC,CASSPGRQQGNYGYTF
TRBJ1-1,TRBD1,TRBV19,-,TGTGCCAGCCAGGACAGGCGGCGGAGGGCTGAAGCTTTCTTT,CASQDRRRRAEAFF
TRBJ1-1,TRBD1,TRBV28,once,TGTGCCAGCATCTCTTACAGGGGGGAGAGGGCTGAAGCTTTCTTT,CASISYRGERAEAFF
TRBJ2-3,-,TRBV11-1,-,TGTGCCAGCAGCCGAGGACCCCTTAGGGCAGATACGCAGTATTTT,CASSRGPLRADTQYF
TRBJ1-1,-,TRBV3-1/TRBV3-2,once,TGTGCCAGCAGCCAAGAGGCAGGGTTGAACACTGAAGCTTTCTTT,CASSQEAGLNTEAFF
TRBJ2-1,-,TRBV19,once,TGTGCCAGTAGTATTTTGGACAATGAGCAGTTCTTC,CASSILDNEQFF
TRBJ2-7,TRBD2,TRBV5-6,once,TGTGCCAGCAGCTGGGGGCAGATAGCGGGAGGTCACGAGCAGTACTTC,CASSWGQIAGGHEQYF
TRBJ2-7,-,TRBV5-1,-,TGCGCCAGCAGCGGGGACCACGAGCAGTACTTC,CASSGDHEQYF
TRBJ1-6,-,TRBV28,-,TGTGCCAGCAGTTACGTAGATCAGGGGTTTGATTCACCCCTCCACTTT,CASSYVDQGFDSPLHF
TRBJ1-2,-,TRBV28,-,TGTGCCAGCAGTTTGTTGGGGAACTATGGCTACACCTTC,CASSLLGNYGYTF
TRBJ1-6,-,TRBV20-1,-,TGCAGTGCTAGTCCGAGGGCTCTACTCCGAGGGGCGGGTAATTCACCCCTCCACTTT,CSASPRALLRGAGNSPLHF
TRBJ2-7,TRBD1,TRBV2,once,TGTGCCAGCAGTGAGTGGGGACAGGGGACCTTCGAGCAGTACTTC,CASSEWGQGTFEQYF
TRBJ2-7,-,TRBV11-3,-,TGTGCCAGCAGTATTTTCCAGGGTACCCACGAGCAGTACTTC,CASSIFQGTHEQYF
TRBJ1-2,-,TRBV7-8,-,TGTGCCAGCAGCTCGCCTCAGGGCTCTAACTATGGCTACACCTTC,CASSSPQGSNYGYTF
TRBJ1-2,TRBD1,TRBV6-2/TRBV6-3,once,TGTGCCAGCAGTTACGGTCCAGGGGGACCCTATGGCTACACCTTC,CASSYGPGGPYGYTF
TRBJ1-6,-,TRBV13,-,TGTGCCAGCAGCTTAGGAAGATTCGGGGGGTCACCCCTCCACTTT,CASSLGRFGGSPLHF
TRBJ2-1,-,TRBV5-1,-,TGCGCCAGCAGCTTGGTCGGTGAGCAGTTCTTC,CASSLVGEQFF